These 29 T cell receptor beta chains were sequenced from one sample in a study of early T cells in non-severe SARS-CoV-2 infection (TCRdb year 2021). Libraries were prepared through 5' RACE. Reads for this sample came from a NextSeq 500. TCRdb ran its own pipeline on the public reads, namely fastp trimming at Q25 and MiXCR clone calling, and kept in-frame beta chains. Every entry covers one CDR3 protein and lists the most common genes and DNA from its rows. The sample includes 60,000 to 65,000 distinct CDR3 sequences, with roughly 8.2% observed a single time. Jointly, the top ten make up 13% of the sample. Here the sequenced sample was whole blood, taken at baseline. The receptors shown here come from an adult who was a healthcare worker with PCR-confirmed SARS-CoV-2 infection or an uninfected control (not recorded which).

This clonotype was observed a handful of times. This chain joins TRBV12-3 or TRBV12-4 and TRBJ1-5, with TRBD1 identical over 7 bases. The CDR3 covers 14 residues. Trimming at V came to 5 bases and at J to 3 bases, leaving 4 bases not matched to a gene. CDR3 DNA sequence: TGTGCCAGCAGTCTACAGGGGCCCAATCAGCCCCAGCATTTT. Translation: CASSLQGPNQPQHF.

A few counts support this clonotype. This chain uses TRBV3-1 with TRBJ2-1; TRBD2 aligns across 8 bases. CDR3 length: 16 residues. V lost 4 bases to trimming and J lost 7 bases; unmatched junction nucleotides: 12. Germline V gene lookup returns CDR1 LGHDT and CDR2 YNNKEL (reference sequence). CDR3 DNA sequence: TGTGCCAGCAGCCTACTTCAGCGGGAGAAGGGGAATGAGCAGTTCTTC. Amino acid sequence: CASSLLQREKGNEQFF.

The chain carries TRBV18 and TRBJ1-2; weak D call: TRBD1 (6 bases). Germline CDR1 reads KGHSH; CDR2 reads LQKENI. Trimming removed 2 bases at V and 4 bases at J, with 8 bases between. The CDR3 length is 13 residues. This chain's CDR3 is CASSPGGAYGYTF. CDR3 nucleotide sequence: TGTGCCAGCTCACCAGGGGGGGCCTATGGCTACACCTTC. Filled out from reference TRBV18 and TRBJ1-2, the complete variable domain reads NAGVMQNPRHLVRRRGQEARLRCSPMKGHSHVYWYRQLPEEGLKFMVYLQKENIIDESGMPKERFSAEFPKEGPSILRIQQVVRGDSAAYFCASSPGGAYGYTFGSGTRLTVV.

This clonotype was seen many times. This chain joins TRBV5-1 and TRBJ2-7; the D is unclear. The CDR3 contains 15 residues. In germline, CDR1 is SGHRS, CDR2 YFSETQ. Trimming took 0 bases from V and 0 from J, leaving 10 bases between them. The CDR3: CASSLGVPGSYEQYF. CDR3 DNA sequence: TGCGCCAGCAGCTTGGGAGTCCCGGGCTCCTACGAGCAGTACTTC.

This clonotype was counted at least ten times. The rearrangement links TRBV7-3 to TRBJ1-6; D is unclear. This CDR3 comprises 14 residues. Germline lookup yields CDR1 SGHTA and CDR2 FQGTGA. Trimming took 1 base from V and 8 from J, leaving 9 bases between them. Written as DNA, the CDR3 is TGTGCCAGCAGCTTAATGGAGGGTTATTCACCCCTCCACTTT. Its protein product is CASSLMEGYSPLHF.

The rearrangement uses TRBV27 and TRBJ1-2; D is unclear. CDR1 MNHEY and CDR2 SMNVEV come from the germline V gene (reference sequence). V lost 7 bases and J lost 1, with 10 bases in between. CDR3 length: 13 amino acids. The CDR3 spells CASMGRHNYGYTF. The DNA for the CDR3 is TGTGCCAGCATGGGCAGGCATAACTATGGCTACACCTTC.

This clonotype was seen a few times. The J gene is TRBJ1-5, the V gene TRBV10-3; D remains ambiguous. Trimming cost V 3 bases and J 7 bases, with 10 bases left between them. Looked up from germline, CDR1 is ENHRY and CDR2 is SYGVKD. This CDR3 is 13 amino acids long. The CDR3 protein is CAISEGPGQPQHF. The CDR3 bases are TGTGCCATCAGTGAAGGGCCGGGGCAGCCCCAGCATTTT.

CDR3 loop: CASSLERGANYGYTF. CDR3 DNA sequence: TGTGCCAGCAGCTTAGAACGGGGAGCTAACTATGGCTACACCTTC. This chain connects TRBV7-9 to TRBJ1-2; D is unclear. Germline V gene data show CDR1 as SEHNR and CDR2 as FQNEAQ (reference sequence). Trimming removed 1 base from V and 0 bases from J, with 9 bases in between. The CDR3 sequence is 15 residues long.

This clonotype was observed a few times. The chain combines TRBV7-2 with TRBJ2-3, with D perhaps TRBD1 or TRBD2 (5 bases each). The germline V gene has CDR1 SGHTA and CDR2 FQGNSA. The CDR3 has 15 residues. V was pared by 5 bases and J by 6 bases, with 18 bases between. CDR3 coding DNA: TGTGCCAGCAGCCTCGGGACCCCGCCCCGGGATACGCAGTATTTT. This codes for CASSLGTPPRDTQYF.

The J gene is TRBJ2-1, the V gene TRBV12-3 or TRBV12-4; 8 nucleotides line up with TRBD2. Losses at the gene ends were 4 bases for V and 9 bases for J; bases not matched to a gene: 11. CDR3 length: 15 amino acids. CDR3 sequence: CASSYPGLVVGEQFF. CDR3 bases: TGTGCCAGCAGTTATCCGGGACTAGTAGTAGGTGAGCAGTTCTTC.

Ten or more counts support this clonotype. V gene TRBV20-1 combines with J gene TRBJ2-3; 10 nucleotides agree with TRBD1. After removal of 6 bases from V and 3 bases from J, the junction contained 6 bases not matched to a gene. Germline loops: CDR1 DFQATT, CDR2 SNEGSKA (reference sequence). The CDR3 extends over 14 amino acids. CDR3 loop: CSAPTGGRTDTQYF. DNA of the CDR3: TGCAGTGCCCCGACAGGGGGCAGGACAGATACGCAGTATTTT.

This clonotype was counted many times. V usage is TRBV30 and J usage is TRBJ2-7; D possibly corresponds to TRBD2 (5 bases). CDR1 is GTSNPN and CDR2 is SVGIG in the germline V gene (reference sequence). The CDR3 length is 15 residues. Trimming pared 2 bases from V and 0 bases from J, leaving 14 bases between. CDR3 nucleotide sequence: TGTGCCTGGAGTCGAGGGTATTCCATCTCCTACGAGCAGTACTTC. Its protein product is CAWSRGYSISYEQYF.

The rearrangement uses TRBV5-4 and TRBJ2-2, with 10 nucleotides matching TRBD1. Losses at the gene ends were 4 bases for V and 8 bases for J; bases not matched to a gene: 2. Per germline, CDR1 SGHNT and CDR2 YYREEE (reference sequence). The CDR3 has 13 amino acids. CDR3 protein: CASSRDRGGELFF. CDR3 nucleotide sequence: TGTGCCAGCAGCAGGGACAGGGGTGGGGAGCTGTTTTTT.

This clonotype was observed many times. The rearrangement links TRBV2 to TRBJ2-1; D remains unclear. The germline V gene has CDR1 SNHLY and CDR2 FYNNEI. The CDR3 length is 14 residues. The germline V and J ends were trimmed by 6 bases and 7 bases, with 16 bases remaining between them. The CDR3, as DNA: TGTGCCAGCAGGGGGTCGATTCTAGGGAATGAGCAGTTCTTC. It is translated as CASRGSILGNEQFF.

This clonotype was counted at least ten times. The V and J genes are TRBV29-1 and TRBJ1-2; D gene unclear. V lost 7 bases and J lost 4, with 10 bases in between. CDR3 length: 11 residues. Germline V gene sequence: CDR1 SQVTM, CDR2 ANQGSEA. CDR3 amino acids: CSAREGYGYTF. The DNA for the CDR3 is TGCAGCGCCCGGGAGGGCTATGGCTACACCTTC.

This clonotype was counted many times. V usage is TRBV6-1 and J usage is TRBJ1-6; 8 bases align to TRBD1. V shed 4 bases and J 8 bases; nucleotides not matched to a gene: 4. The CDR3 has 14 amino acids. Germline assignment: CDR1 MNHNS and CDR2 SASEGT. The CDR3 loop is CASSGTGRDSPLHF. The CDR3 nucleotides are TGTGCCAGCAGTGGGACAGGGAGGGATTCACCCCTCCACTTT.

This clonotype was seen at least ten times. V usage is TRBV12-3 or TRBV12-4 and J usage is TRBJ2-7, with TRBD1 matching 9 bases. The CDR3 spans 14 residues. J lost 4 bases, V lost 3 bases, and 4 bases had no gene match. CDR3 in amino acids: CASSFTGGRYEQYF. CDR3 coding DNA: TGTGCCAGCAGTTTTACAGGGGGCAGGTACGAGCAGTACTTC.

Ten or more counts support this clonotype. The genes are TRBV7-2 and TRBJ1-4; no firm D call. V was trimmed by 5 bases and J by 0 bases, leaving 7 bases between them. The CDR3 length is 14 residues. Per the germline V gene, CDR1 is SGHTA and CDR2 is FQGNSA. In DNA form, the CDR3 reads TGTGCCAGCAGCCCTGGAGCAACTAATGAAAAACTGTTTTTT. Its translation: CASSPGATNEKLFF.

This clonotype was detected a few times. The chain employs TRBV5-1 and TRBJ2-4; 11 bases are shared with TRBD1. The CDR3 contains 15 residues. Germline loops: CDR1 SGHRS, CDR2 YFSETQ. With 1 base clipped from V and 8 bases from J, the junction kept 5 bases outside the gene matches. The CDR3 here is CASSLQPGQGDIQYF. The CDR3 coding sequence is TGCGCCAGCAGCTTGCAACCGGGACAGGGGGACATTCAGTACTTC.

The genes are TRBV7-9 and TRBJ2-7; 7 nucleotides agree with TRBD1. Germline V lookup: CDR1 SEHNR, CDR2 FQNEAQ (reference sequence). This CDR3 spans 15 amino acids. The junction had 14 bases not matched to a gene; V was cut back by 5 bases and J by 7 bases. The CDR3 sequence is CASSPFQTGFGEQYF. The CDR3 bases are TGTGCCAGCAGCCCCTTCCAGACAGGGTTTGGGGAGCAGTACTTC.

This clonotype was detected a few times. In DNA form, the CDR3 reads TGCGCCAGCAGCTTCCGGGACGGGTATGAAAAACTGTTTTTT. Protein sequence: CASSFRDGYEKLFF. J is TRBJ1-4 and V is TRBV5-1; tentatively, D is TRBD1 (5 bases). The CDR3 covers 14 residues. V was clipped by 2 bases and J by 6 bases, with 11 bases between them. The V gene's germline CDR1 is SGHRS and CDR2 YFSETQ.

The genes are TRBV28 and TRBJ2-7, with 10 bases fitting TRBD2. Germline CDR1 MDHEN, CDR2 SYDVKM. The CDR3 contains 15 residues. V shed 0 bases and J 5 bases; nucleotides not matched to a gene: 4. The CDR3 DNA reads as TGTGCCAGCAGTTTATGGTCTAGCGGGAGTAACGAGCAGTACTTC. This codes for CASSLWSSGSNEQYF.

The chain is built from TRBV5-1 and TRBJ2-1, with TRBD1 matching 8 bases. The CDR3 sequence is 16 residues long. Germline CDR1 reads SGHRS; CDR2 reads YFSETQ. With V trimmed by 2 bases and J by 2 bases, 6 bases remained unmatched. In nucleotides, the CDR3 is TGCGCCAGCAGCTTCACTGGACAGGGTACCTACAATGAGCAGTTCTTC. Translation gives CASSFTGQGTYNEQFF.

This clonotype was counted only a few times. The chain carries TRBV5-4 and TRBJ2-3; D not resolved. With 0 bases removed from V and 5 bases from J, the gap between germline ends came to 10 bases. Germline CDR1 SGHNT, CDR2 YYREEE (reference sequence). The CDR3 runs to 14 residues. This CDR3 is CASSLVGFIDTQYF. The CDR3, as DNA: TGTGCCAGCAGCTTGGTCGGCTTTATAGATACGCAGTATTTT.

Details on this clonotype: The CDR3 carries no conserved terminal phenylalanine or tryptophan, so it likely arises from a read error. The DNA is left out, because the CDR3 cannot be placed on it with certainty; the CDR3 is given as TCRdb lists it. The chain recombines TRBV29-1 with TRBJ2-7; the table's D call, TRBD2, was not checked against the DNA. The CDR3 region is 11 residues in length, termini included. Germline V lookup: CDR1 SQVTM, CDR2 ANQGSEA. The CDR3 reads CSVEEGGVVRS.

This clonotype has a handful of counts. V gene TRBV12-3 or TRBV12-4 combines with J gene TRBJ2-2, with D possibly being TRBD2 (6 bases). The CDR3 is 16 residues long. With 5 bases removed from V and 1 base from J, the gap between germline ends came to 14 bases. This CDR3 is CASSRIAAVNTGELFF. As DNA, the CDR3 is TGTGCCAGCAGTCGAATAGCGGCGGTGAACACCGGGGAGCTGTTTTTT.

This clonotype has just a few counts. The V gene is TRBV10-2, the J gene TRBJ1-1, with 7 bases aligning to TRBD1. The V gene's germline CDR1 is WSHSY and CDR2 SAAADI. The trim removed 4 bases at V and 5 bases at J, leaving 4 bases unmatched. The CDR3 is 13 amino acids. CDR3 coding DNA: TGCGCCAGCAGTGTTGGCAGGGGGACTGAAGCTTTCTTT. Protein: CASSVGRGTEAFF.

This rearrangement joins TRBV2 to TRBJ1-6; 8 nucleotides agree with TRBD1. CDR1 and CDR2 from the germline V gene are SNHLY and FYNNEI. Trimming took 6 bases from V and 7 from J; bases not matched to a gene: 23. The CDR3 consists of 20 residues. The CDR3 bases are TGTGCCAGCAGCAGTTCAGGACAGGGTGGTTTTCAAACGAGGAATTCACCCCTCCACTTT. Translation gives CASSSSGQGGFQTRNSPLHF.

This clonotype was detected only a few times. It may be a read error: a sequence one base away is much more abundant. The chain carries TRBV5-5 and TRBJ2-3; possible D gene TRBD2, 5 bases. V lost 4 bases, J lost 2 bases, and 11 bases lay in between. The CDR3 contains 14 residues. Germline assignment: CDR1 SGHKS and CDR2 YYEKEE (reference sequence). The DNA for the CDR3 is TGTGCCAGCAGCCTAGCCTCCAACACAGATACGCAGTATTTT. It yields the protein CASSLASNTDTQYF. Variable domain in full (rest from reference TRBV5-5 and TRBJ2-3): DAGVTQSPTHLIKTRGQQVTLRCSPISGHKSVSWYQQVLGQGPQFIFQYYEKEERGRGNFPDRFSARQFPNYSSELNVNALLLGDSALYLCASSLASNTDTQYFGPGTRLTVL.